The clone carrying this TCR beta chain was picked up many times. Its cognate antigen is unknown. This specimen belongs to a study of CD8+CD57+ T cells in acquired aplastic anemia. Overall study: Sorted CD4+ and CD8+ cells gave an average of about 3 ug of DNA. Study-wide results and limits: The number of CD8+ CDR3 sequences shared by patients and controls was approximately 31.

The TCR beta profiling, which covered VDJ combination and CDR3 sequence, was carried out using genomic DNA as the template. TCRdb reprocessed the reads with MiXCR, giving one entry per CDR3 protein. This sample has more than 45,000 distinct CDR3 sequences, with around 60% found just once. CD8+CD57+ cell expansion had been shown by flow cytometry in patients chosen for sequencing. Among the patients, all had severe acquired aplastic anemia. Patients had not yet gotten any therapy when their blood was taken for sampling. This CDR3 comprises 15 residues. V gave up 6 bases and J gave up 8 bases; unmatched junction bases: 10. CDR1 MNHEY and CDR2 SVGEGT come from the germline V gene.

The chain carries TRBV6-2 or TRBV6-3 and TRBJ2-1; TRBD1 matches at 10 bases. This sequence originates from a human donor with aplastic anemia. The sequenced sample consisted of sorted CD4+, CD8+, or CD8+CD57+ T cells (not recorded which) from PBMCs. DNA for the CDR3: TGTGCCAGCAGCCCCGACAGGGGGCTCGTGGATGAGCAGTTCTTC. Translation: CASSPDRGLVDEQFF.